A selection of T cell receptor beta chains follows, all from one sample in a study of T cell responses to AZD1222 COVID-19 vaccine. Clones were sequenced by immunoSEQ multiplex PCR, and TCRdb holds only the in-frame ones, with some missing. The data show some 150,000 clones, with more than 85% seen just once and approximately 3.4% held by the top ten. This sample comprised peripheral blood, obtained 28 days after the second AZD1222 dose. The receptors here all came from an adult who received the AZD1222 COVID-19 vaccine. CDR3s include the opening cysteine and the closing phenylalanine or tryptophan. A D gene is named only where the DNA matches it firmly. Clone size is not always given. Where it is, it says once, few, many or a class for expanded clones.

CDR3 protein	CDR3 DNA	D gene	clone size	V gene	J gene
CASSPEGRVDRNEQYF	TGTGCCAGCAGCCCAGAGGGCAGGGTGGACCGGAACGAGCAGTACTTC	.	once	TRBV28	TRBJ2-7
CASSLWASGEQYF	TGTGCCAGCAGCCTCTGGGCTTCGGGCGAGCAGTACTTC	.	.	TRBV3-1/TRBV3-2	TRBJ2-7
CASRLQGSLHF	TGTGCCAGCAGACTCCAGGGCTCCCTCCACTTT	.	.	TRBV12-3/TRBV12-4	TRBJ1-6
CASSATGGTNSPLHF	TGTGCCAGCAGCGCCACAGGGGGCACCAATTCACCCCTCCACTTT	TRBD1	.	TRBV7-3	TRBJ1-6
CASSGSAVQYEQYF	TGTGCCAGTAGTGGATCAGCGGTTCAATACGAGCAGTACTTC	.	.	TRBV19	TRBJ2-7
CAISDPGENKETQYF	TGTGCCATCAGTGACCCGGGGGAAAATAAAGAGACCCAGTACTTC	.	.	TRBV10-3	TRBJ2-5
CASSLVYGGGDYEQYF	TGCGCCAGCAGCTTGGTCTACGGGGGAGGGGACTACGAGCAGTACTTC	TRBD2	.	TRBV5-1	TRBJ2-7
CASSQPSKDRGGEQYF	TGCGCCAGCAGCCAACCCTCGAAGGACAGGGGAGGCGAGCAGTACTTC	TRBD1	.	TRBV4-1	TRBJ2-7
CASSPTSNGELFF	TGTGCCAGCAGCCCGACGTCGAACGGGGAGCTGTTTTTT	.	once	TRBV7-3	TRBJ2-2
CASANDASYNEQFF	TGTGCCAGTGCTAACGACGCGTCCTACAATGAGCAGTTCTTC	.	.	TRBV19	TRBJ2-1
CASSVVRTAVATNEKLFF	TGTGCCAGCAGCGTCGTGAGGACAGCCGTTGCAACTAATGAAAAACTGTTTTTT	.	.	TRBV21-1	TRBJ1-4
CASSPRGQAEGNTIYF	TGTGCCAGCTCACCACGAGGACAGGCGGAGGGAAACACCATATATTTT	TRBD1	.	TRBV18	TRBJ1-3
CASSSRDPDTGELFF	TGTGCCAGCAGCTCCCGGGACCCGGACACCGGGGAGCTGTTTTTT	.	.	TRBV5-8	TRBJ2-2
CSASKGQRDYEQYF	TGCAGTGCTAGTAAGGGACAGCGGGACTACGAGCAGTACTTC	.	.	TRBV20-1	TRBJ2-7
CASSFKDLYEQYF	TGTGCCAGCAGTTTTAAGGACCTCTACGAGCAGTACTTC	.	.	TRBV12-3/TRBV12-4	TRBJ2-7
CASSFQGGAKQPQHF	TGTGCCAGCTCATTCCAAGGGGGCGCGAAACAGCCCCAGCATTTT	TRBD1	.	TRBV18	TRBJ1-5
CASSLGTADNSPLHF	TGTGCCAGCAGCCTGGGGACAGCCGATAATTCACCCCTCCACTTT	TRBD1	few	TRBV7-3	TRBJ1-6
CASSLEASGRNEQYF	TGTGCCAGCAGCTTGGAAGCTAGCGGGAGGAACGAGCAGTACTTC	TRBD2	.	TRBV7-6	TRBJ2-7
CASSSTWGGETQYF	TGTGCCAGCAGCTCAACCTGGGGGGGAGAGACCCAGTACTTC	TRBD2	.	TRBV7-9	TRBJ2-5
CAWSWGVTDTQYF	TGTGCCTGGAGTTGGGGGGTCACAGATACGCAGTATTTT	.	.	TRBV30	TRBJ2-3
CASSAGSGNYGYTF	TGTGCCAGCAGCGCGGGGTCAGGCAACTATGGCTACACCTTC	.	.	TRBV4-2	TRBJ1-2
CASSPQIPGTGGAYEQYF	TGTGCCAGCAGCCCACAAATACCCGGGACAGGGGGCGCTTACGAGCAGTACTTC	TRBD1	once	TRBV11-2	TRBJ2-7
CASSPGLPSSYEQYF	TGCGCCAGCAGCCCCGGACTACCTTCCTCCTACGAGCAGTACTTC	.	.	TRBV5-1	TRBJ2-7
CASSRVSGELFF	TGTGCCAGCAGCCGGGTGTCCGGGGAGCTGTTTTTT	.	.	TRBV7-9	TRBJ2-2
CASSDPQGYYGYTF	TGTGCCAGCAGTGACCCTCAGGGTTACTATGGCTACACCTTC	.	.	TRBV6-2/TRBV6-3	TRBJ1-2
CASSPFSDTQYF	TGTGCCAGCAGCCCCTTCTCAGATACGCAGTATTTT	.	once	TRBV28	TRBJ2-3
CASSLQNPGQGRDEQYF	TGTGCCAGCAGCTTACAAAACCCGGGACAGGGAAGGGACGAGCAGTACTTC	.	once	TRBV21-1	TRBJ2-7
CASSRRVGETGAYEQYF	TGCGCCAGCAGCCGAAGAGTCGGGGAGACAGGGGCCTACGAGCAGTACTTC	TRBD1	.	TRBV4-1	TRBJ2-7
CASSLATTRDYGYTF	TGCGCCAGCAGCTTGGCCACCACGAGGGACTATGGCTACACCTTC	.	.	TRBV5-1	TRBJ1-2
CASSFQGNSGGYTF	TGTGCCAGCAGCTTTCAGGGGAACAGTGGTGGCTACACCTTC	.	.	TRBV9	TRBJ1-2
CASSPGEGNQPQHF	TGTGCCAGCTCACCCGGGGAGGGCAATCAGCCCCAGCATTTT	.	.	TRBV18	TRBJ1-5
CASSAEPQGNYGYTF	TGTGCCAGCAGCGCCGAACCTCAGGGTAACTATGGCTACACCTTC	.	.	TRBV9	TRBJ1-2
CASSLPGTAYNSPLHF	TGTGCCAGCAGCTTACCCGGGACCGCGTATAATTCACCCCTCCACTTT	.	.	TRBV5-5	TRBJ1-6
CASSKGGRGQETQYF	TGTGCCAGCAGTAAGGGGGGAAGGGGTCAAGAGACCCAGTACTTC	.	.	TRBV28	TRBJ2-5
CASSSGTNLEETQYF	TGTGCCAGCAGTTCGGGGACTAACCTTGAAGAGACCCAGTACTTC	TRBD2	.	TRBV28	TRBJ2-5
CASMGATNSPLHF	TGTGCCAGCATGGGGGCTACGAATTCACCCCTCCACTTT	.	.	TRBV7-9	TRBJ1-6
CASRIPNMTVQETQYF	TGCGCCAGCAGGATCCCCAATATGACTGTACAAGAGACCCAGTACTTC	.	.	TRBV10-1	TRBJ2-5
CASSLAGASGEAFF	TGTGCCAGCAGCTTAGCGGGGGCGTCAGGTGAAGCTTTCTTT	.	.	TRBV11-1	TRBJ1-1
CASSLNTGLAGRTDTQYF	TGTGCCAGCAGTCTTAATACCGGACTAGCGGGACGCACAGATACGCAGTATTTT	TRBD2	.	TRBV6-6	TRBJ2-3
CASSLKHSGYANTGELFF	TGTGCCAGCAGCTTAAAGCATTCAGGGTACGCGAACACCGGGGAGCTGTTTTTT	.	.	TRBV7-3	TRBJ2-2
CAWRDRGFYGYTF	TGTGCCTGGCGGGACAGGGGTTTCTATGGCTACACCTTC	TRBD1	.	TRBV30	TRBJ1-2
CASSKVGGQRNTGELFF	TGTGCCAGCAGCAAAGTGGGGGGACAGAGGAACACCGGGGAGCTGTTTTTT	.	.	TRBV21-1	TRBJ2-2
CASSSQGTYEQYF	TGTGCCAGCAGTTCACAGGGGACCTACGAGCAGTACTTC	TRBD1	.	TRBV6-2/TRBV6-3	TRBJ2-7
CASSLWGSSYEQYF	TGTGCCAGCAGCTTATGGGGCAGCTCCTACGAGCAGTACTTC	.	.	TRBV7-2	TRBJ2-7
CASSLAPGAYSPLHF	TGTGCCAGCAGCTTAGCGCCAGGGGCGTATTCACCCCTCCACTTT	.	.	TRBV7-6	TRBJ1-6
CASSPRQGNSGNTIYF	TGTGCCAGCTCACCGCGACAGGGGAACTCTGGAAACACCATATATTTT	TRBD1	.	TRBV18	TRBJ1-3
CATSSRTDYGYTF	TGTGCCACCAGTTCGAGGACGGACTATGGCTACACCTTC	.	.	TRBV24-1	TRBJ1-2
CAISESLAGDSYNEQFF	TGTGCCATCAGTGAGTCCCTAGCGGGAGACTCCTACAATGAGCAGTTCTTC	TRBD2	.	TRBV10-3	TRBJ2-1
CASSFYTGELFF	TGTGCCAGCAGTTTTTACACCGGGGAGCTGTTTTTT	.	once	TRBV12-3/TRBV12-4	TRBJ2-2
CASSFGENTEAFF	TGTGCCAGCAGCTTCGGGGAGAACACTGAAGCTTTCTTT	.	.	TRBV7-6	TRBJ1-1
CASSYRGPTLDTQYF	TGTGCCAGCAGCTACCGGGGACCAACATTAGATACGCAGTATTTT	.	.	TRBV7-9	TRBJ2-3